This T cell receptor (beta chain) derives from a study of blood T cell repertoires in COVID-19. About the research overall: COVID-19 samples collected from the United States, Italy and Spain covered acute and convalescent phases. Nucleic acid was either cDNA or gDNA, and it came from T cells, B-cell-depleted T cells, or PBMCs.

Original processing notes: Reference gene primer amplification in the assay estimated nucleated cell counts. The repertoire was sequenced with immunoSEQ multiplex PCR; TCRdb's copy has only in-frame clones and lacks some. D and trimming were read from the DNA, whereas the V and J calls and clone size are those reported in that table. The table lists about 100,000 clones, about 77% of them singletons. This clonotype was sampled from a woman in her 70s with acute or convalescent COVID-19. The specimen was peripheral blood.

CDR3 sequence reads: CASSEGSNSNQPQHF. The CDR3 DNA is TGTGCCAGCAGTGAAGGTAGTAATAGCAATCAGCCCCAGCATTTT. The rearrangement uses TRBV2 and TRBJ1-5, with unresolved D. V was trimmed by 1 base and J by 0 bases, leaving 7 bases between them. Per the germline V gene, CDR1 is SNHLY and CDR2 is FYNNEI. The length of the CDR3 is 15 residues.